Following are 24 T cell receptor beta chains from one sample sequenced in a study of cytomegalovirus exposure and HLA in healthy donors. The study ran its PCR with 60 Vbeta and 13 Jbeta primers. This table comes from immunoSEQ multiplex PCR, and its TCRdb copy is limited to in-frame clones, with some not included. Of hundreds of thousands of clones detected, approximately 79% appear once; the ten largest clones hold 0.22%. The specimen sequenced was PBMCs. The receptors here all came from a girl aged 2-9 years in good health and CMV-seronegative.

The chain couples TRBV6-1 to TRBJ1-1, with a possible D match to TRBD1 (6 bases). V lost 6 bases to trimming and J lost 6 bases, with 14 bases between them. The CDR3 is 13 amino acids. The V gene's germline CDR1 is MNHNS and CDR2 SASEGT. CDR3 protein: CASRGRGYPEAFF. CDR3 bases: TGTGCCAGCAGGGGCAGGGGTTACCCTGAAGCTTTCTTT.

The chain recombines TRBV19 with TRBJ1-3, with 8 bases identical to TRBD1. Germline V CDR1 and CDR2: LNHDA, SQIVND (reference sequence). V lost 7 bases to trimming and J lost 3 bases; unmatched junction nucleotides: 5. The CDR3 has 14 residues. Here the CDR3 DNA reads TGTGCCAGTACGGACAGGGCTTATGGAAACACCATATATTTT. It encodes CASTDRAYGNTIYF.

The CDR3 reads CASSLISRSFQETQYF. The CDR3 bases are TGTGCCAGCAGCTTAATAAGTCGGTCTTTCCAAGAGACCCAGTACTTC. This chain connects TRBV7-6 to TRBJ2-5; no firm D call. The ends were cut back, 2 bases at V and 1 base at J, with 14 bases in the middle. Germline-derived CDR1 and CDR2 are SGHVS and FNYEAQ. The CDR3 totals 16 residues.

This chain links TRBV6-6 with TRBJ2-7, with D possibly being TRBD1 (6 bases). CDR1 MNHNY and CDR2 SVGAGI come from the germline V gene (reference sequence). V gave up 7 bases and J gave up 5 bases, with 9 bases separating them. The CDR3 spans 11 residues. For the CDR3, the DNA is TGTGCCAGCAATGGGGACAACGAGCAGTACTTC. Translating gives CASNGDNEQYF.

This chain uses TRBV7-6 with TRBJ1-1; the D is unclear. The CDR3 spans 12 residues. Germline-derived CDR1 and CDR2 are SGHVS and FNYEAQ. V lost 8 bases, J lost 0 bases, and 7 bases lay in between. CDR3 sequence: CASGDMNTEAFF. For the CDR3, the DNA is TGTGCCAGCGGAGATATGAACACTGAAGCTTTCTTT.

The chain couples TRBV5-6 to TRBJ2-3, with unresolved D. Germline loops: CDR1 SGHDT, CDR2 YYEEEE. V lost 3 bases to trimming and J lost 3 bases, with 5 bases between them. There are 12 residues in the CDR3. The CDR3 DNA is TGTGCCAGCAGCTGGCAGACAGATACGCAGTATTTT. Protein: CASSWQTDTQYF.

The chain has TRBV10-2 and TRBJ1-1; 7 positions match TRBD1. With V trimmed by 6 bases and J by 3 bases, 7 bases remained unmatched. Germline V CDR1 and CDR2: WSHSY, SAAADI. The length of the CDR3 is 14 residues. CDR3 amino acids: CASRFGTDYTEAFF. The CDR3 DNA follows: TGCGCCAGCAGATTCGGGACAGACTACACTGAAGCTTTCTTT.

This chain uses TRBV6-6 with TRBJ2-7; 8 bases line up with TRBD1. V was pared by 0 bases and J by 4 bases, with 5 bases of the junction left unmatched. Germline V gene sequence: CDR1 MNHNY, CDR2 SVGAGI (reference sequence). This CDR3 is 15 amino acids long. The DNA of the CDR3 is TGTGCCAGCAGTTACTCCAGGGACAGGATATACGAGCAGTACTTC. Protein product: CASSYSRDRIYEQYF.

The rearrangement links TRBV7-2 to TRBJ2-3, with D unresolved. The CDR3 has 12 amino acids. The V end was cut by 6 bases, the J end by 4 bases, with 8 bases between. Germline values: CDR1 SGHTA, CDR2 FQGNSA. The CDR3 sequence is CASRSGPDTQYF. The DNA for the CDR3 is TGTGCCAGCAGGAGTGGTCCAGATACGCAGTATTTT.

The chain joins TRBV7-7 to TRBJ2-5, with 14 nucleotides matching TRBD2. The germline V gene encodes CDR1 SSHAT and CDR2 FNYEAQ (reference sequence). This CDR3 has 15 amino acids. The J segment lost 4 bases and the V segment lost 4 bases, leaving 2 bases of the junction unmatched. The CDR3 coding sequence is TGTGCCAGCAGCTCGGGACTAGCGGGAGCAGAGACCCAGTACTTC. It yields the protein CASSSGLAGAETQYF.

The chain carries TRBV2 and TRBJ2-7, with TRBD2 as a possible D gene (5 bases). CDR3 length: 17 residues. Between the trimmed V and J ends, which lost 1 base and 2 bases, there was a span of 18 bases. Germline assignment: CDR1 SNHLY and CDR2 FYNNEI. CDR3 protein: CASSEGALEDWTYEQYF. The DNA for the CDR3 is TGTGCCAGCAGTGAAGGGGCCCTGGAGGACTGGACCTACGAGCAGTACTTC. Full variable domain (outside the CDR3, taken from reference TRBV2 and TRBJ2-7): EPEVTQTPSHQVTQMGQEVILRCVPISNHLYFYWYRQILGQKVEFLVSFYNNEISEKSEIFDDQFSVERPDGSNFTLKIRSTKLEDSAMYFCASSEGALEDWTYEQYFGPGTRLTVT.

The chain recombines TRBV19 with TRBJ1-2, with D uncertain. CDR1 LNHDA and CDR2 SQIVND come from the germline V gene (reference sequence). CDR3 length equals 12 residues. The ends were cut back, 8 bases at V and 1 base at J, with 8 bases in the middle. The CDR3 is CASSNSNYGYTF. The CDR3, as DNA: TGTGCCAGTTCGAACAGTAACTATGGCTACACCTTC.

A single count supports this clone. The chain has TRBV7-3 and TRBJ2-1; 12 bases are a match to TRBD2. The germline V gene encodes CDR1 SGHTA and CDR2 FQGTGA. The V gene end was trimmed by 5 bases and the J gene end by 7 bases; junction bases not matched to a gene: 12. This CDR3 contains 17 residues. The CDR3 reads CASSPSALAGGRNEQFF. Here the CDR3 DNA reads TGTGCCAGCAGCCCGTCGGCCCTAGCGGGGGGGCGAAATGAGCAGTTCTTC.

This chain links TRBV7-2 with TRBJ2-2; 12 bases are a match to TRBD2. From germline, CDR1 is SGHTA and CDR2 FQGNSA. With 10 bases clipped from V and 7 bases from J, the junction kept 10 bases outside the gene matches. CDR3 length: 15 residues. The CDR3 DNA is TGTGCCAACCCAAGGACTAGCGGGAATGTCGGGGAGCTGTTTTTT. Translation gives CANPRTSGNVGELFF.

The chain joins TRBV4-1 to TRBJ1-5; D is unresolved. The CDR3 sequence is 13 residues long. Trimming left V 1 base short and J 3 bases short, with 4 bases between. Germline assignment: CDR1 MGHRA and CDR2 YSYEKL. CDR3 sequence: CASSQVFNQPQHF. The DNA for the CDR3 is TGCGCCAGCAGCCAAGTCTTCAATCAGCCCCAGCATTTT.

V is TRBV6-6 and J is TRBJ2-7; possibly TRBD2 for D (5 bases). Germline V lookup: CDR1 MNHNY, CDR2 SVGAGI (reference sequence). V was shortened by 4 bases and J by 4 bases, with 11 bases between the two germline ends. The length of the CDR3 is 13 residues. In nucleotides, the CDR3 is TGTGCCAGCAGTTGGAGCGGTGGATACGAGCAGTACTTC. Residues: CASSWSGGYEQYF.

V is TRBV13 and J is TRBJ1-1; D is perhaps TRBD1 (5 bases). CDR3 length: 21 amino acids. CDR1 and CDR2 (germline): PRHDT, FYEKMQ (reference sequence). Trimming removed 5 bases at V and 4 bases at J, with 35 bases between. CDR3 nucleotide sequence: TGTGCCAGCAGCCCAAACAGGTTTGCCAACACTGAAGCTTTTTTTAGCACTGAAGCTTTCTTT. Translation gives CASSPNRFANTEAFFSTEAFF.

The chain uses TRBV4-2 and TRBJ2-1; 12 bases agree with TRBD2. Trimming cost V 4 bases and J 4 bases; bases outside gene matches: 11. This CDR3 has 18 residues. Germline values: CDR1 LGHNA, CDR2 YNFKEQ. The CDR3 reads CASSPLNELAGGYNEQFF. In nucleotides, the CDR3 is TGTGCCAGCAGCCCTTTAAACGAACTAGCGGGAGGTTACAATGAGCAGTTCTTC.

This clone appeared once. Its ends do not fully match the called genes, so a read error is possible. V usage is TRBV15 and J usage is TRBJ1-2, with unresolved D. The germline gives CDR1 LNHNV, CDR2 YYDKDF (reference sequence). This CDR3 is 15 amino acids long. The CDR3 bases are TGTGCCATCAGCAGAGGACGGGGAAGCATTAATGGCTACACCTTC. Translated: CAISRGRGSINGYTF. Based on the CDR3 plus reference TRBV15 and TRBJ1-2, the full variable domain is DAMVIQNPRYQVTQFGKPVTLSCSQTLNHNVMYWYQQKSSQAPKLLFHYYDKDFNNEADTPDNFQSRRPNTSFCFLDIRSPGLGDTAMYLCAISRGRGSINGYTFGSGTRLTVV.

The rearrangement links TRBV6-5 to TRBJ2-7; D gene ambiguous. V lost 6 bases, J lost 0 bases, and 15 bases lay in between. Per the germline V gene, CDR1 is MNHEY and CDR2 is SVGAGI. This CDR3 spans 15 amino acids. DNA of the CDR3: TGTGCCAGCAGCCCCAGGCCGTTTAGCTCCTACGAGCAGTACTTC. This sequence encodes CASSPRPFSSYEQYF.

This chain connects TRBV5-4 to TRBJ2-2; 14 bases map to TRBD2. Trimming removed 0 bases from V and 4 bases from J; junction bases left unmatched: 5. The CDR3 sequence is 18 residues long. Germline CDR1 reads SGHNT; CDR2 reads YYREEE (reference sequence). The CDR3 DNA follows: TGTGCCAGCAGCTTGGGACTAGCGGGGGGGCCGGGCACCGGGGAGCTGTTTTTT. Protein sequence: CASSLGLAGGPGTGELFF.

This clone was observed a handful of times. The rearrangement uses TRBV13 and TRBJ1-4; D is undetermined. The CDR3 extends over 15 amino acids. Trimming shortened V by 5 bases and J by 5 bases, and 15 bases separated the two germline ends. Germline V CDR1 and CDR2: PRHDT, FYEKMQ (reference sequence). The CDR3 spells CASSPTHSQNEKLFF. The CDR3 DNA is TGTGCCAGCAGCCCTACGCACAGCCAAAATGAAAAACTGTTTTTT.

The chain uses TRBV30 and TRBJ1-4, with a weak D call TRBD1 (6 bases). Germline loops: CDR1 GTSNPN, CDR2 SVGIG (reference sequence). CDR3 length: 12 amino acids. V gave up 8 bases and J gave up 8 bases, with 15 bases separating them. The DNA for the CDR3 is TGTGCCGGGCAGGGGTCTTGGGAAAAACTGTTTTTT. It is translated as CAGQGSWEKLFF.

This clone was picked up a small number of times. The rearrangement links TRBV7-9 to TRBJ1-2; D possibly corresponds to TRBD1 (5 bases). This CDR3 is 16 amino acids long. Germline V lookup: CDR1 SEHNR, CDR2 FQNEAQ (reference sequence). V lost 3 bases and J 3 bases, leaving 17 bases between the germline ends. This chain's CDR3 is CASSLGLGRTDYGYTF. The CDR3 DNA follows: TGTGCCAGCAGCTTGGGCCTGGGGCGTACCGACTATGGCTACACCTTC.